What follows is one T cell receptor (beta chain) and its context. The sample is drawn from a study of T cell changes during pregnancy in multiple sclerosis. Germline CDR1 and CDR2: SEHNR and FQNEAQ (reference sequence). CDR3 size: 14 residues. The ends were cut back, 3 bases at V and 0 bases at J, with 9 bases in the middle. Assay used: immunoSEQ multiplex PCR; TCRdb lists only in-frame clones, some missing. The sample carries 40,000 to 45,000 clones, about 90% recorded once. Sequenced material: CD4+ T cells from peripheral blood mononuclear cells, taken after pregnancy. The clonotype comes from a female donor with multiple sclerosis, enrolled in a pregnancy study. V usage is TRBV7-9 and J usage is TRBJ2-7; D gene unclear. The chain's CDR3 is CASSFGQASYEQYF. CDR3 nucleotides: TGTGCCAGCAGCTTTGGTCAGGCCTCCTACGAGCAGTACTTC.